This TCR beta chain emerged from a study of T-cell reconstitution after alpha-beta-depleted transplantation in children (dated by TCRdb to about 2016). Notes on the research overall: Using TCR repertoire profiling, the study followed T-cell immune reconstitution in a quantitative way in children after TCRalphabeta/CD19-depleted allogeneic hematopoietic cell transplantation.

Taken from the germline V gene, the CDR1 and CDR2 loops are WSHSY and SAAADI. The CDR3 starts with the cysteine, ends with the phenylalanine, and has 17 residues. Only the CDR3 DNA stays, 51 bases, in frame from base 1. Trimming accounts for 3 bases at V and 2 bases at J, while the number of junction bases matched to no gene is 7. According to the study, the label for this sample's treatment or condition signals: allogeneic hematopoietic cell transplantation with graft depleted of TCRalphabeta T cells and CD19 B cells. The children who served as transplant recipients had been given grafts of TCRalphabeta/CD19-depleted allogeneic hematopoietic cells. Library method: PCR. The instrument was an Illumina HiSeq 2500. To normalize quantification of the TCRbeta repertoire, the TCR libraries were built with molecular barcoding that relied on unique molecular identifiers. TCRdb cleaned the public reads at Q25 with fastp, built clones with MiXCR and kept in-frame beta chains. Merged by CDR3 protein, the rows form single entries marked with the most common genes and DNA. Counted in this sample were fewer than 750,000 distinct CDR3 sequences; under 25% of them appeared once. The ten largest clones capture less than 15% of the sample.

There are a few counts of this clonotype. Its specific antigen is unknown. There are no base qualities to consult, and no much larger clone falls within one base. The investigation overall reported the following: In some patients, the high TCRbeta diversity seen at day 60 was put down to recipient T cells and intrathymic progenitors that had survived conditioning. Apparently early alphabetaT-cell count recovery about two months after transplant reportedly relied on only several hundred rapidly expanded clones derived from non-depleted graft cells. Hyperexpanded clone frequencies declined over subsequent months; after one year, T-cell counts and TCRbeta diversity were mostly attributed to newly produced T cells.

This material consisted of PBMCs, mostly from graft donor cells, taken 360 days after TCRalphabeta/CD19-depleted stem cell transplant. Recombination joined TRBV10-2 with TRBJ2-3, with 11 bases matching TRBD2. The TCR comes from a boy younger than two who had a stem cell transplant for acute myeloid leukemia, so the T cells may come from the graft donor. The CDR3 region reads CASSEGTSGSPTDTQYF. In nucleotides, the sequence is TGCGCCAGCAGTGAAGGGACTAGCGGAAGCCCCACAGATACGCAGTATTTT.